The rows below give T cell receptor beta chains drawn from one sample of a study of control samples from healthy donors and cancer patients. Profiling relied on immunoSEQ multiplex PCR, and the TCRdb table lists in-frame clones only, not all of them. The sample holds around 130,000 clones, more than 70% seen once. Sequencing was performed on blood. These receptors came from a man aged 50 to 60 in good health. The CDR3 runs from the conserved cysteine through the conserved F or W. The D gene is left open where the match is weak. Clone sizes are given selectively: once, few, many, or a class where the clone is expanded.

-,-,TRBJ1-5,TRBV6-4,CASSPVRAGNQPQHF,TGTGCCAGCAGTCCCGTTAGGGCAGGGAATCAGCCCCAGCATTTT
-,-,TRBJ1-1,TRBV12-3/TRBV12-4,CASSAPGGTEAFF,TGTGCCAGCAGTGCCCCGGGTGGGACTGAAGCTTTCTTT
-,-,TRBJ2-3,TRBV2,CASSVGWGGRTDTQYF,TGTGCCAGCAGTGTAGGGTGGGGGGGCCGGACAGATACGCAGTATTTT
TRBD1,-,TRBJ1-2,TRBV18,CASSPPEDRSWGYTF,TGTGCCAGCTCACCACCGGAGGACAGGTCCTGGGGCTACACCTTC
-,-,TRBJ1-5,TRBV6-2/TRBV6-3,CASSYGGGQNQPQHF,TGTGCCAGCAGTTACGGCGGGGGGCAGAATCAGCCCCAGCATTTT
-,-,TRBJ1-5,TRBV15,CATSSGNQPQHF,TGTGCCACCAGCTCCGGTAATCAGCCCCAGCATTTT
TRBD2,-,TRBJ2-3,TRBV4-3,CASSQDREGGRADTQYF,TGCGCCAGCAGCCAAGATCGGGAGGGAGGAAGGGCAGATACGCAGTATTTT
-,-,TRBJ1-2,TRBV7-2,CASSLGPGNKYGYTF,TGTGCCAGCAGCTTAGGGCCAGGGAATAAATATGGCTACACCTTC
TRBD1,once,TRBJ1-2,TRBV18,CASSPPGQGGNSYGYTF,TGTGCCAGCTCACCACCGGGACAGGGCGGAAATAGCTATGGCTACACCTTC
-,-,TRBJ2-3,TRBV5-1,CASSLEEGARSDTQYF,TGCGCCAGCAGCTTGGAGGAGGGGGCCAGGTCAGATACGCAGTATTTT
-,-,TRBJ1-1,TRBV20-1,CSASDEEPYTEAFF,TGCAGTGCTAGTGATGAAGAGCCTTACACTGAAGCTTTCTTT
TRBD1,-,TRBJ2-2,TRBV19,CASGGQGATGELFF,TGTGCCAGCGGGGGACAGGGGGCGACCGGGGAGCTGTTTTTT
-,-,TRBJ1-2,TRBV19,CASSIDSGTNYGYTF,TGTGCCAGTAGTATAGACAGCGGGACTAACTATGGCTACACCTTC
-,-,TRBJ2-3,TRBV19,CASSIGPSTDTQYF,TGTGCCAGTAGTATAGGGCCCAGCACAGATACGCAGTATTTT
TRBD1,once,TRBJ1-1,TRBV16,CASSPLTGGRGTEAFF,TGTGCCAGCAGCCCCTTGACAGGGGGCAGGGGCACTGAAGCTTTCTTT
TRBD2,-,TRBJ2-1,TRBV11-2,CASSLKRGTFF,TGTGCCAGCAGCTTAAAGCGGGGGACTTTCTTC
-,-,TRBJ2-3,TRBV5-1,CASSAGTDSTDTQYF,TGCGCCAGCAGCGCCGGGACGGACAGCACAGATACGCAGTATTTT
-,-,TRBJ1-2,TRBV19,CASSLSAGTIYGYTF,TGTGCCAGTAGTCTATCCGCCGGGACTATCTATGGCTACACCTTC
-,-,TRBJ1-5,TRBV19,CASSIFGDYQPQHF,TGTGCCAGTAGTATATTCGGCGACTATCAGCCCCAGCATTTT
-,-,TRBJ1-5,TRBV29-1,CSVGGASNQPQHF,TGCAGCGTTGGGGGGGCTAGCAATCAGCCCCAGCATTTT
-,-,TRBJ1-1,TRBV27,CASSLYRENTEAFF,TGTGCCAGCAGTTTATACAGAGAGAACACTGAAGCTTTCTTT
-,-,TRBJ2-3,TRBV5-4,CASSLKTTSTDTQYF,TGTGCCAGCAGCCTCAAAACTACTAGCACAGATACGCAGTATTTT
TRBD1,-,TRBJ2-5,TRBV6-2/TRBV6-3,CASSLMGQTQETQYF,TGTGCCAGCAGTCTGATGGGACAGACGCAAGAGACCCAGTACTTC
-,-,TRBJ1-2,TRBV16,CASSQIWNQTNYGYTF,TGTGCCAGCAGCCAAATCTGGAATCAGACTAACTATGGCTACACCTTC
-,few,TRBJ1-4,TRBV7-8,CASSQGGATNEKLFF,TGTGCCAGCAGCCAAGGGGGGGCAACTAATGAAAAACTGTTTTTT
-,-,TRBJ1-4,TRBV6-5,CASSPGPATNEKLFF,TGTGCCAGCAGCCCAGGGCCTGCAACTAATGAAAAACTGTTTTTT
-,-,TRBJ2-5,TRBV5-1,CASSFDDSQETQYF,TGCGCCAGCAGCTTTGATGACAGTCAAGAGACCCAGTACTTC
TRBD1,-,TRBJ1-6,TRBV7-2,CASSSLPQGAESPLHF,TGTGCCAGCAGCTCCCTCCCTCAGGGGGCCGAGTCACCCCTCCACTTT
-,once,TRBJ1-1,TRBV27,CASSKQGSEAFF,TGTGCCAGCAGCAAACAGGGATCTGAAGCTTTCTTT
TRBD1,-,TRBJ1-5,TRBV4-1,CASRDSPGQGATQPQHF,TGCGCCAGCCGGGACTCTCCGGGACAGGGGGCTACCCAGCCCCAGCATTTT
TRBD1,-,TRBJ2-5,TRBV30,CAWAPLTGRETQYF,TGTGCCTGGGCCCCGCTGACAGGGAGAGAGACCCAGTACTTC
TRBD1,-,TRBJ1-2,TRBV6-5,CASSYTGGDNYGYTF,TGTGCCAGCAGTTACACAGGGGGAGACAACTATGGCTACACCTTC
TRBD2,-,TRBJ2-3,TRBV27,CASSFRGGGLPDTQYF,TGTGCCAGCAGTTTCCGAGGCGGGGGGTTACCAGATACGCAGTATTTT
-,once,TRBJ1-1,TRBV10-2,CASRQGIENTEAFF,TGCGCCAGCAGGCAGGGGATCGAGAACACTGAAGCTTTCTTT
-,-,TRBJ1-1,TRBV29-1,CSVGGMNTEAFF,TGCAGCGTTGGAGGGATGAACACTGAAGCTTTCTTT
TRBD1,once,TRBJ2-5,TRBV19,CASSLGTGMETQYF,TGTGCCAGTAGTCTCGGGACAGGGATGGAGACCCAGTACTTC
-,-,TRBJ2-1,TRBV2,CASTLTALPYNEQFF,TGTGCCAGCACCCTGACAGCCCTCCCATACAATGAGCAGTTCTTC